This TCR beta chain was documented in a study of shared clonotypes between healthy human individuals. V was pared by 7 bases and J by 8 bases, with 7 bases of the junction left unmatched. This CDR3 is built from 14 residues. The V gene's germline CDR1 is SNHLY and CDR2 FYNNEI. Without sorting, samples used tens of millions of PBMCs for genomic DNA. Clones were sequenced by immunoSEQ multiplex PCR, and TCRdb holds only the in-frame ones, with some missing. In the table there are roughly 500,000 clones, 60% to 85% of which are singletons. Sample: PBMCs. V gene TRBV2 combines with J gene TRBJ2-1, with 11 bases aligning to TRBD2. This receptor was obtained from a woman aged 40-49 years in good health. Some clones in this sample may be carry-over from other donors' samples. Written as DNA, the CDR3 is TGTGCCAGCACGAAGACTAGCGGGACCCATGAGCAGTTCTTC. It encodes CASTKTSGTHEQFF. Full variable domain (outside the CDR3, taken from reference TRBV2 and TRBJ2-1): EPEVTQTPSHQVTQMGQEVILRCVPISNHLYFYWYRQILGQKVEFLVSFYNNEISEKSEIFDDQFSVERPDGSNFTLKIRSTKLEDSAMYFCASTKTSGTHEQFFGPGTRLTVL.